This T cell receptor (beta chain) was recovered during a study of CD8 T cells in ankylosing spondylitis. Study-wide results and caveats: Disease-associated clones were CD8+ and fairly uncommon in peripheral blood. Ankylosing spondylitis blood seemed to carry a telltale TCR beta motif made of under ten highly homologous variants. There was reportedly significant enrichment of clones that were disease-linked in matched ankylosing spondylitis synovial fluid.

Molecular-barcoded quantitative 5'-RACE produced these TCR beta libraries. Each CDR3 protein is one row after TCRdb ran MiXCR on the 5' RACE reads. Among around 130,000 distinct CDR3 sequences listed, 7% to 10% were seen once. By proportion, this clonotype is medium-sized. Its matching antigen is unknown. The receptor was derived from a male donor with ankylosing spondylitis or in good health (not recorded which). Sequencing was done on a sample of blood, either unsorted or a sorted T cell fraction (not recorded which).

In DNA, the CDR3 is TGCAGCGTTGAAGTCCCAGGCTACGAGCAGTACTTC. This gives the protein CSVEVPGYEQYF. V usage is TRBV29-1 and J usage is TRBJ2-7; D is ambiguous. Germline V gene data show CDR1 as SQVTM and CDR2 as ANQGSEA. V lost 1 base and J lost 3, with 7 bases in between. CDR3 length equals 12 residues.